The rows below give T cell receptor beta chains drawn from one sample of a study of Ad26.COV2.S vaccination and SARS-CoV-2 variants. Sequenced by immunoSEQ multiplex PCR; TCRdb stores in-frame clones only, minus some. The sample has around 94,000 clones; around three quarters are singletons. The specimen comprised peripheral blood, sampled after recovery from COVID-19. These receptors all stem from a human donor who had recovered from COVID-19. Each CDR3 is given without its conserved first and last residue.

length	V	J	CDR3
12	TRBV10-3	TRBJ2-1	ASREEGSYNEQF
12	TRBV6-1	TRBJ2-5	ASSESGRVETQY
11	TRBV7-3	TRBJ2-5	ASSFQRGETQY
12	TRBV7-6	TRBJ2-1	ASSLEANNNEQF
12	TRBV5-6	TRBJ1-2	ASSFSGGQYGYT
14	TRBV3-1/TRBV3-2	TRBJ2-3	ASSQGGGGAGDTQY
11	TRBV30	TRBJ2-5	AWSVLEGETQY
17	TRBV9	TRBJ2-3	ASSGNPGTSGGYTDTQY
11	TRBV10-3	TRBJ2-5	AISVDSQETQY
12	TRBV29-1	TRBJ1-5	SALGTDGGQPQH
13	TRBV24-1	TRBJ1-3	ATSDGTGGGNTIY
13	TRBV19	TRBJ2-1	ASSMQGGPLNEQF
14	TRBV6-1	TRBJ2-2	ASSEAVWSYTGELF
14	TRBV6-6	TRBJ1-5	ASSNLNRGTNQPQH
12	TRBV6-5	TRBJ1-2	ASIPKAANYGYT
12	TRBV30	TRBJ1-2	AWSVRVGFYGYT